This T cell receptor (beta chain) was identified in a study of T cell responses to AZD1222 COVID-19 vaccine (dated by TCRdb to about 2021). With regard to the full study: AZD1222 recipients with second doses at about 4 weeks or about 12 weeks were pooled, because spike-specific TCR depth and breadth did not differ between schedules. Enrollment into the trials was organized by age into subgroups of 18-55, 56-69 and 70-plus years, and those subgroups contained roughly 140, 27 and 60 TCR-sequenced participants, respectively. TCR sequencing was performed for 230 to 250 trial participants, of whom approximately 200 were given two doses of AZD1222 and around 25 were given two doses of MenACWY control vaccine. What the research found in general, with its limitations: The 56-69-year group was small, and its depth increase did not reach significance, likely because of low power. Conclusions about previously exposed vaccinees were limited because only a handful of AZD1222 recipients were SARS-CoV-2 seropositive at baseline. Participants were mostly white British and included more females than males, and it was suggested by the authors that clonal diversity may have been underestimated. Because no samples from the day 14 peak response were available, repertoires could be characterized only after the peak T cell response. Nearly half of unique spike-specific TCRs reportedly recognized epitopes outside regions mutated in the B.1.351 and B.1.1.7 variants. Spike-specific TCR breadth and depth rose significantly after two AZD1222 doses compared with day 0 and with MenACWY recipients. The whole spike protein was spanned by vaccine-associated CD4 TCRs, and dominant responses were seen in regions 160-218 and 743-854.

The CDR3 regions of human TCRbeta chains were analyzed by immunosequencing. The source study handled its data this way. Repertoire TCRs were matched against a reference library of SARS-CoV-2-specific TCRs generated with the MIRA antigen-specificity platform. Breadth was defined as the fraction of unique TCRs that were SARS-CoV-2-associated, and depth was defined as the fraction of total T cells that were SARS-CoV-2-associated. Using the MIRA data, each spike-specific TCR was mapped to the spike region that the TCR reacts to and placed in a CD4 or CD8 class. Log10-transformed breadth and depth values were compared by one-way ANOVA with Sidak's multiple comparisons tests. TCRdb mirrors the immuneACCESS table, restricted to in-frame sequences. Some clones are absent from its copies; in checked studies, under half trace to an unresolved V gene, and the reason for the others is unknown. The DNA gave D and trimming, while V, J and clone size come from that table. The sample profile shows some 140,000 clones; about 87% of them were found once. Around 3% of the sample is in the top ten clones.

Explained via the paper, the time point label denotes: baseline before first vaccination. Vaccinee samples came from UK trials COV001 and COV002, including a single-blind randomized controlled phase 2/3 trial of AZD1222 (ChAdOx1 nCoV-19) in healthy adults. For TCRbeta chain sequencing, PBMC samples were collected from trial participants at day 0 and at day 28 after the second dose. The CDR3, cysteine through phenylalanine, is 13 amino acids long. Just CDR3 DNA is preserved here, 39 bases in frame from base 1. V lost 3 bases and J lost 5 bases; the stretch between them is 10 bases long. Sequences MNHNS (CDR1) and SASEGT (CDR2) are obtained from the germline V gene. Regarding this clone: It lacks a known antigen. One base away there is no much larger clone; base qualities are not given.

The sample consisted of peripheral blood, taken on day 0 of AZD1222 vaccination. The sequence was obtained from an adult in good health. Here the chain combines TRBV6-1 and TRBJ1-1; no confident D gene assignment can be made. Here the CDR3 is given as CASSEHLRTEAFF. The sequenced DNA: TGTGCCAGCAGTGAGCACCTGAGGACTGAAGCTTTCTTT.